This is a list of T cell receptor beta chains from one sample in a study of cytomegalovirus exposure and HLA in healthy donors. The repertoire was sequenced with immunoSEQ multiplex PCR; TCRdb's copy has only in-frame clones and lacks some. This sample has tens of thousands of clones; under 70% occur once, and the top ten carry 6.5% to 7.5%. Sequencing was carried out using PBMCs. The receptors come from a woman between 50 and 59 years old in good health and CMV-seropositive. Each CDR3 is given with its conserved first and last residue.

v_gene: TRBV13
j_gene: TRBJ2-1
CDR3aa: CASSQGGRGGNEQFF

v_gene: TRBV6-5
j_gene: TRBJ1-5
CDR3aa: CASSGQGSGNQPQHF

v_gene: TRBV6-5
j_gene: TRBJ2-7
CDR3aa: CASSYSGPSYEQYF

v_gene: TRBV7-3
j_gene: TRBJ2-2
CDR3aa: CASSPTGSGELFF

v_gene: TRBV10-3
j_gene: TRBJ2-1
CDR3aa: CAISDRGSLSNEQFF

v_gene: TRBV11-1
j_gene: TRBJ1-1
CDR3aa: CASSQGMNTEAFF

v_gene: TRBV6-1
j_gene: TRBJ1-2
CDR3aa: CASSGQENYGYTF

v_gene: TRBV4-1
j_gene: TRBJ1-2
CDR3aa: CASSQDKGLGYGYTF

v_gene: TRBV11-2
j_gene: TRBJ1-3
CDR3aa: CASSPAGIGNTIYF

v_gene: TRBV5-1
j_gene: TRBJ2-7
CDR3aa: CASSGTSGGYEQYF

v_gene: TRBV7-9
j_gene: TRBJ2-3
CDR3aa: CASSPLRDTQYF

v_gene: TRBV27
j_gene: TRBJ1-2
CDR3aa: CASSLSRVDYYGYTF

v_gene: TRBV9
j_gene: TRBJ1-2
CDR3aa: CATMRGRRYGYTF

v_gene: TRBV5-4
j_gene: TRBJ1-3
CDR3aa: CASSWRDRGNTIYF

v_gene: TRBV6-5
j_gene: TRBJ1-2
CDR3aa: CASSTGGAVSGYTF

v_gene: TRBV9
j_gene: TRBJ1-3
CDR3aa: CASSAAYGNTIYF

v_gene: TRBV29-1
j_gene: TRBJ2-1
CDR3aa: CSVESRGPNSYNEQFF

v_gene: TRBV6-1
j_gene: TRBJ1-1
CDR3aa: CASSKGATEAFF

v_gene: TRBV4-2
j_gene: TRBJ1-1
CDR3aa: CASSQIPLYRGTEAFF

v_gene: TRBV7-3
j_gene: TRBJ1-6
CDR3aa: CASSLNTLSPLHF

v_gene: TRBV7-6
j_gene: TRBJ2-1
CDR3aa: CASSRLAGGPLPLNEQFF

v_gene: TRBV6-5
j_gene: TRBJ1-4
CDR3aa: CASSYTRQGEGEKLFF

v_gene: TRBV6-5
j_gene: TRBJ1-2
CDR3aa: CASKPRGYYGYTF

v_gene: TRBV5-1
j_gene: TRBJ2-7
CDR3aa: CASSLAPTGGDYEQYF

v_gene: TRBV6-6
j_gene: TRBJ2-7
CDR3aa: CASSGGGYLSYEQYF

v_gene: TRBV7-7
j_gene: TRBJ2-1
CDR3aa: CASSPAGRSYNEQFF

v_gene: TRBV7-9
j_gene: TRBJ1-6
CDR3aa: CASRAGDISPLHF

v_gene: TRBV29-1
j_gene: TRBJ2-7
CDR3aa: CSVAGGELYEQYF

v_gene: TRBV5-1
j_gene: TRBJ2-3
CDR3aa: CASSPRGGDGSDTQYF

v_gene: TRBV9
j_gene: TRBJ2-1
CDR3aa: CASSVLGGSSYNEQFF

v_gene: TRBV2
j_gene: TRBJ2-1
CDR3aa: CASSRGLRTGDNEQFF

v_gene: TRBV27
j_gene: TRBJ1-1
CDR3aa: CASSPTGAGGTSEAFF

v_gene: TRBV27
j_gene: TRBJ1-6
CDR3aa: CASGLVGRRDSPLHF

v_gene: TRBV2
j_gene: TRBJ1-6
CDR3aa: CASEGVLTPLHF

v_gene: TRBV19
j_gene: TRBJ1-1
CDR3aa: CASSQNTEAFF

v_gene: TRBV11-2
j_gene: TRBJ2-5
CDR3aa: CASSLGPTGPEETQYF

v_gene: TRBV7-9
j_gene: TRBJ1-4
CDR3aa: CASSPGGGNENEKLFF

v_gene: TRBV5-4
j_gene: TRBJ2-5
CDR3aa: CASSSSGGLAGQETQYF

v_gene: TRBV9
j_gene: TRBJ1-6
CDR3aa: CASSVGQSSYNSPLHF

v_gene: TRBV6-1
j_gene: TRBJ2-3
CDR3aa: CATRPRDLNTDTQYF

v_gene: TRBV5-5
j_gene: TRBJ1-1
CDR3aa: CASSRFTGDTEAFF

v_gene: TRBV15
j_gene: TRBJ1-2
CDR3aa: CATSRGGGGYTF

v_gene: TRBV14
j_gene: TRBJ1-1
CDR3aa: CASSLTADRGVGAFF

v_gene: TRBV27
j_gene: TRBJ2-2
CDR3aa: CASSSGVALDGIPNTGELFF

v_gene: TRBV7-8
j_gene: TRBJ2-1
CDR3aa: CASSLGTGLNEQFF

v_gene: TRBV5-1
j_gene: TRBJ1-4
CDR3aa: CASTEKQGEKLFF

v_gene: TRBV13
j_gene: TRBJ1-1
CDR3aa: CASSAKGTANTEAFF

v_gene: TRBV6-5
j_gene: TRBJ2-7
CDR3aa: CATTSGTSSYEQYF

v_gene: TRBV2
j_gene: TRBJ2-5
CDR3aa: CASSEGGGQETQYF

v_gene: TRBV19
j_gene: NA
CDR3aa: CASSISSGGQHYEQYF

v_gene: TRBV6-5
j_gene: TRBJ2-5
CDR3aa: CASSTQQDRETQYF